This is a list of T cell receptor beta chains from one sample in a study of OX40 agonist ivuxolimab in advanced cancers. Data came from immunoSEQ multiplex PCR; TCRdb stores just in-frame clones and leaves some out. Among tens of thousands of clones listed, approximately 80% were seen once. The source was CD4+ or CD8+ T cells sorted from blood, collected in a trial of the OX40 agonist ivuxolimab. Receptors originate from an adult with an advanced solid tumor such as melanoma, head and neck, liver or kidney cancer. CDR3s include the opening cysteine and the closing phenylalanine or tryptophan. Fields, in order: clone size, V gene, D gene, J gene, CDR3 DNA, CDR3 protein. The D gene is left open where the match is weak. Only some rows state a clone size, as once, few, many or a class for expanded clones.

clone_size: once; v_call: TRBV11-2; d_call: TRBD1; j_call: TRBJ2-3; cdr3_nt: TGTGCCAGCAGCTCCACAGGGGGCGCAAAAACAGATACGCAGTATTTT; cdr3_aa: CASSSTGGAKTDTQYF
clone_size: -; v_call: TRBV6-6; d_call: -; j_call: TRBJ2-3; cdr3_nt: TGTGCCAGCAGTTATCGGGAAACGCAGTATTTT; cdr3_aa: CASSYRETQYF
clone_size: -; v_call: TRBV7-2; d_call: TRBD1; j_call: TRBJ2-2; cdr3_nt: TGTGCCAGCAGCCCTACCGGGACAGGCACGTCCAGGGAGCTGTTTTTT; cdr3_aa: CASSPTGTGTSRELFF
clone_size: -; v_call: TRBV6-5; d_call: -; j_call: TRBJ2-7; cdr3_nt: TGTGCCAGCAGGGAAGGACGCGAATACGAGCAGTACTTC; cdr3_aa: CASREGREYEQYF
clone_size: -; v_call: TRBV6-5; d_call: -; j_call: TRBJ2-7; cdr3_nt: TGTGCCAGCAGCCTAATCCGGGGCGAGCAGTACTTC; cdr3_aa: CASSLIRGEQYF
clone_size: -; v_call: TRBV5-6; d_call: -; j_call: TRBJ2-3; cdr3_nt: TGTGCCAGCAGCCCAGGGGACGGGGATACGCAGTATTTT; cdr3_aa: CASSPGDGDTQYF
clone_size: -; v_call: TRBV19; d_call: -; j_call: TRBJ2-1; cdr3_nt: TGTGCCAGTAGTACGGTGCAGGGGAAGGCCAATGAGCAGTTCTTC; cdr3_aa: CASSTVQGKANEQFF
clone_size: -; v_call: TRBV5-1; d_call: -; j_call: TRBJ1-1; cdr3_nt: TGCGCCAGCAGCTCTAGGGGAGGGGGTCCCTCGCACACTGAAGCTTTCTTT; cdr3_aa: CASSSRGGGPSHTEAFF
clone_size: once; v_call: TRBV7-8; d_call: -; j_call: TRBJ1-2; cdr3_nt: TGTGCCAGCAGCTCATCGGACAGAAACTATGGCTACACCTTC; cdr3_aa: CASSSSDRNYGYTF
clone_size: -; v_call: TRBV5-4; d_call: TRBD2; j_call: TRBJ2-5; cdr3_nt: TGTGCCAGCAGCCAAATTCCGGGACTAGCAAAAGAGACCCAGTACTTC; cdr3_aa: CASSQIPGLAKETQYF
clone_size: -; v_call: TRBV7-8; d_call: -; j_call: TRBJ1-4; cdr3_nt: TGTGCCAGCAGCCCAAACCGGGCCATTCGCACTAATGAAAAACTGTTTTTT; cdr3_aa: CASSPNRAIRTNEKLFF
clone_size: -; v_call: TRBV5-4; d_call: TRBD1; j_call: TRBJ2-7; cdr3_nt: TGTGCCAGCAGCTTGTTGTCAGGGGGAATTCACGAGCAGTACTTC; cdr3_aa: CASSLLSGGIHEQYF
clone_size: -; v_call: TRBV6-6; d_call: -; j_call: TRBJ1-3; cdr3_nt: TGTGCCAGCCTTGGGCGGCAGGGTGGAAACACCATATATTTT; cdr3_aa: CASLGRQGGNTIYF
clone_size: -; v_call: TRBV19; d_call: -; j_call: TRBJ1-5; cdr3_nt: TGTGCCAGTACACGCATTCATGGAGGCAATCAGCCCCAGCATTTT; cdr3_aa: CASTRIHGGNQPQHF
clone_size: once; v_call: TRBV7-8; d_call: TRBD1; j_call: TRBJ1-6; cdr3_nt: TGTGCCAGCAGCTTTTCGGGACAGGGACGGGGATCACCCCTCCACTTT; cdr3_aa: CASSFSGQGRGSPLHF
clone_size: -; v_call: TRBV19; d_call: -; j_call: TRBJ1-2; cdr3_nt: TGTGCCAGTAGTCCCGGGACCGTTAACTATGGCTACACCTTC; cdr3_aa: CASSPGTVNYGYTF
clone_size: -; v_call: TRBV9; d_call: -; j_call: TRBJ2-1; cdr3_nt: TGTGCCAGCAGAGCGGCCTTGACGTCCAATGAGCAGTTCTTC; cdr3_aa: CASRAALTSNEQFF
clone_size: -; v_call: TRBV6-6; d_call: TRBD2; j_call: TRBJ2-7; cdr3_nt: TGTGCCAGCAGTTCGACTAGCGGGGATTATGACGAGCAGTACTTC; cdr3_aa: CASSSTSGDYDEQYF
clone_size: -; v_call: TRBV4-1; d_call: TRBD1; j_call: TRBJ1-4; cdr3_nt: TGCGCCAGCAGCCAAATCGGTGGGATAGACAGGGGGGATGAAAAACTGTTTTTT; cdr3_aa: CASSQIGGIDRGDEKLFF
clone_size: -; v_call: TRBV5-1; d_call: -; j_call: TRBJ1-4; cdr3_nt: TGCGCCAGCAGCATTACAGGGACCAATGAAAAACTGTTTTTT; cdr3_aa: CASSITGTNEKLFF
clone_size: -; v_call: TRBV6-1; d_call: TRBD2; j_call: TRBJ2-3; cdr3_nt: TGTGCCAGCCGACTAGCGGGGGGCACAGATACGCAGTATTTT; cdr3_aa: CASRLAGGTDTQYF
clone_size: -; v_call: TRBV30; d_call: -; j_call: TRBJ2-2; cdr3_nt: TGTGCCTGGAGTGTACAGCTCACCGGGGAGCTGTTTTTT; cdr3_aa: CAWSVQLTGELFF
clone_size: -; v_call: TRBV5-1; d_call: TRBD1; j_call: TRBJ2-3; cdr3_nt: TGCGCCAGCAGTTATTGGACAGGGGGCCAAGCAATAGATACGCAGTATTTT; cdr3_aa: CASSYWTGGQAIDTQYF
clone_size: -; v_call: TRBV7-2; d_call: -; j_call: TRBJ2-7; cdr3_nt: TGTGCCAGCAGCTTATCGGAGATAGCCTACGAGCAGTACTTC; cdr3_aa: CASSLSEIAYEQYF
clone_size: -; v_call: TRBV11-1; d_call: -; j_call: TRBJ1-3; cdr3_nt: TGTGCCAGCAGCTTAGGCCGGACAGCTGGAAACACCATATATTTT; cdr3_aa: CASSLGRTAGNTIYF
clone_size: few; v_call: TRBV4-3; d_call: -; j_call: TRBJ2-1; cdr3_nt: TGCGCCAGCAGCCAAGAAAGATCCCAGAATGAGCAGTTCTTC; cdr3_aa: CASSQERSQNEQFF
clone_size: few; v_call: TRBV5-1; d_call: TRBD2; j_call: TRBJ2-7; cdr3_nt: TGCGCCAGCAGCGCTGCCGGGACTAACGCCTACGAGCAGTACTTC; cdr3_aa: CASSAAGTNAYEQYF
clone_size: -; v_call: TRBV5-1; d_call: TRBD1; j_call: TRBJ1-2; cdr3_nt: TGCGCCAGCAGCACTCAGGGGGGGGGCTACACCTTC; cdr3_aa: CASSTQGGGYTF
clone_size: -; v_call: TRBV11-2; d_call: -; j_call: TRBJ2-7; cdr3_nt: TGTGCCAGCAGCCCAAACTTGGCTAGCCATGATTCCTACGAGCAGTACTTC; cdr3_aa: CASSPNLASHDSYEQYF
clone_size: -; v_call: TRBV5-4; d_call: -; j_call: TRBJ1-1; cdr3_nt: TGTGCCAGCAGCTTGGTACAGGGACCCCGGGTCACTGAAGCTTTCTTT; cdr3_aa: CASSLVQGPRVTEAFF
clone_size: -; v_call: TRBV5-6; d_call: -; j_call: TRBJ2-5; cdr3_nt: TGTGCCAGCAGCCTCCGGACCTGGGATCAAGAGACCCAGTACTTC; cdr3_aa: CASSLRTWDQETQYF
clone_size: -; v_call: TRBV4-1; d_call: TRBD1; j_call: TRBJ2-7; cdr3_nt: TGCGCCAGCAGCCAGCTACAACCGAGGGGGCCTCAAGGACCCGAGCAGTACTTC; cdr3_aa: CASSQLQPRGPQGPEQYF
clone_size: -; v_call: TRBV6-5; d_call: -; j_call: TRBJ2-7; cdr3_nt: TGTGCCAGCTCCGGCAGGGTCTACGAGCAGTACTTC; cdr3_aa: CASSGRVYEQYF
clone_size: -; v_call: TRBV6-6; d_call: -; j_call: TRBJ2-3; cdr3_nt: TGTGCCAGCATCTCCCCGGGGGCTGATACGCAGTATTTT; cdr3_aa: CASISPGADTQYF
clone_size: -; v_call: TRBV10-3; d_call: TRBD1; j_call: TRBJ1-2; cdr3_nt: TGTGCCATCAGCGCCTCCGGGACAGGGGGGCTTAACTATGGCTACACCTTC; cdr3_aa: CAISASGTGGLNYGYTF
clone_size: -; v_call: TRBV6-7; d_call: TRBD1; j_call: TRBJ1-3; cdr3_nt: TGTGCCAGCAGTTGCCCAGGGGGGGGTCCCTCTGGAAACACCATATATTTT; cdr3_aa: CASSCPGGGPSGNTIYF
clone_size: -; v_call: TRBV19; d_call: -; j_call: TRBJ2-6; cdr3_nt: TGTGCCAGTAGTATCCACCCCCCTGGGGCCAACGTCCTGACTTTC; cdr3_aa: CASSIHPPGANVLTF
clone_size: -; v_call: TRBV19; d_call: -; j_call: TRBJ2-2; cdr3_nt: TGTGCCAGCCGCACGACCGGGACTCAGGGGACCCTATGGGGCACCGGGGAGCTGTTTTTT; cdr3_aa: CASRTTGTQGTLWGTGELFF
clone_size: -; v_call: TRBV5-4; d_call: -; j_call: TRBJ2-1; cdr3_nt: TGTGCCAGCAGCTTATATTATGAGCAGTTCTTC; cdr3_aa: CASSLYYEQFF